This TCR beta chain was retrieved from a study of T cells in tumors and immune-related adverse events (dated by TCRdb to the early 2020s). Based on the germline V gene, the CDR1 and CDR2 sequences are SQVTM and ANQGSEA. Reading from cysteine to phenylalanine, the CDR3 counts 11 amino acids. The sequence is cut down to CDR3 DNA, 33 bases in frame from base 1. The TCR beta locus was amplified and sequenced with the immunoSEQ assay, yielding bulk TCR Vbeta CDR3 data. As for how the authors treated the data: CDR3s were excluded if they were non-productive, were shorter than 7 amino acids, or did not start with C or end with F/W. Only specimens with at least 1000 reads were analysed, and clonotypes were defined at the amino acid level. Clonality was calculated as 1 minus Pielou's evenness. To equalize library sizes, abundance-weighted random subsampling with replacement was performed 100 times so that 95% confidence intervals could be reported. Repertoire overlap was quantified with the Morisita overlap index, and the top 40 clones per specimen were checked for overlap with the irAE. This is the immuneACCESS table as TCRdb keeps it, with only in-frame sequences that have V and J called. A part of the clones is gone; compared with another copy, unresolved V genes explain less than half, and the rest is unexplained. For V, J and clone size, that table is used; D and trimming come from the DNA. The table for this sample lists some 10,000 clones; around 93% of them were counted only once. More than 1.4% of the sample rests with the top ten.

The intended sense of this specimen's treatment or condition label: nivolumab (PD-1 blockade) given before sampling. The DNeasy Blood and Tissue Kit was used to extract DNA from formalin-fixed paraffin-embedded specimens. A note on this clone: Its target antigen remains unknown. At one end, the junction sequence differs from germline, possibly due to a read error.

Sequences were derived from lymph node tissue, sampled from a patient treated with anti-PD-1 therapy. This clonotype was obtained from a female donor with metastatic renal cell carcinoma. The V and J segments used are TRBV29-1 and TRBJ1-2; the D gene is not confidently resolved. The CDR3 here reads CSDEANYGYTF. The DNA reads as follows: TGCAGCGATGAAGCTAACTATGGCTACACCTTC.